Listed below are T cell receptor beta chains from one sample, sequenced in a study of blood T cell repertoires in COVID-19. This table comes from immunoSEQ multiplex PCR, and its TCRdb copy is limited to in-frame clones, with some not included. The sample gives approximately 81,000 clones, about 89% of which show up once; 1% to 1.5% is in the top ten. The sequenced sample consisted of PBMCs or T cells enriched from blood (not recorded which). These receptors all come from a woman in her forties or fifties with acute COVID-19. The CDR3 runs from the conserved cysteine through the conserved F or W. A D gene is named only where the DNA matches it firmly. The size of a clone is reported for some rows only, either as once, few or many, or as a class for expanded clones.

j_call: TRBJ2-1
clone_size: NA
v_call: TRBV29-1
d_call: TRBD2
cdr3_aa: CSVAEAGTYNEQFF
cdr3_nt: TGCAGCGTTGCCGAAGCGGGAACTTACAATGAGCAGTTCTTC

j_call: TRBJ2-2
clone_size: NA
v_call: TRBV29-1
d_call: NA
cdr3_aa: CSGRNTGELFF
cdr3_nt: TGCAGCGGTAGGAACACCGGGGAGCTGTTTTTT

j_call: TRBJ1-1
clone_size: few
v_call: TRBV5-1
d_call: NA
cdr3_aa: CASRDNFDNTEAFF
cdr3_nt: TGCGCCAGCAGGGACAATTTTGACAACACTGAAGCTTTCTTT

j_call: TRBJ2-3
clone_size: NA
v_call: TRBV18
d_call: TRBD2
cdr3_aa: CASSPSGSWDTQYF
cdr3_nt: TGTGCCAGCTCACCGAGCGGGAGTTGGGATACGCAGTATTTT

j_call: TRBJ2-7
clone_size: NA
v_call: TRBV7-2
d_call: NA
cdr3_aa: CASSLAAQGLLGSYEQYF
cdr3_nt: TGTGCCAGCAGCTTAGCGGCGCAGGGGTTGCTAGGATCCTACGAGCAGTACTTC

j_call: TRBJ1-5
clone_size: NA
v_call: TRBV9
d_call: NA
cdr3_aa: CASSVGGGRDQPQHF
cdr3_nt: TGTGCCAGCAGCGTAGGGGGAGGGAGGGATCAGCCCCAGCATTTT

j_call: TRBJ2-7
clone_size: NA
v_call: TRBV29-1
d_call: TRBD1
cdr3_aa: CSVRTGASGEQYF
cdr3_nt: TGCAGCGTTAGAACAGGGGCCTCAGGGGAGCAGTACTTC

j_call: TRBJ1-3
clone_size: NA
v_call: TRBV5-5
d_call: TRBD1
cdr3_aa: CASSHSFGQGTRNTIYF
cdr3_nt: TGTGCCAGCAGCCATTCATTCGGACAGGGGACTCGGAACACCATATATTTT

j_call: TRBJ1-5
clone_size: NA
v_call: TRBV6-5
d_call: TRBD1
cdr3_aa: CASKALTGVDQPQHF
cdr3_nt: TGTGCCAGCAAGGCCCTGACAGGGGTCGATCAGCCCCAGCATTTT

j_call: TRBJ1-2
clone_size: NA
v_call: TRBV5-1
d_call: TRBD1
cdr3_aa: CASSLTGEVDYGYTF
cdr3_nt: TGCGCCAGCAGCTTGACAGGGGAAGTTGATTATGGCTACACCTTC

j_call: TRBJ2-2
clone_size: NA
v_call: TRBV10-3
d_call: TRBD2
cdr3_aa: CAIRGTSDTGELFF
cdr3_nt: TGTGCCATCAGGGGGACTAGCGACACCGGGGAGCTGTTTTTT

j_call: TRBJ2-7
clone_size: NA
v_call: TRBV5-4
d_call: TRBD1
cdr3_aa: CASSLGTVPYEQYF
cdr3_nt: TGTGCCAGCAGCCTCGGGACAGTTCCCTACGAGCAGTACTTC

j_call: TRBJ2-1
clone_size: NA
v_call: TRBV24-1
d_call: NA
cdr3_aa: CATSDLGRTNEQFF
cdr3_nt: TGTGCCACCAGTGATTTGGGCAGAACCAATGAGCAGTTCTTC

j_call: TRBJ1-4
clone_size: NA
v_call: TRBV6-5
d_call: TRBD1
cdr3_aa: CASSLDRSNEKLFF
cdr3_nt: TGTGCCAGCAGTTTGGACAGGAGTAATGAAAAACTGTTTTTT

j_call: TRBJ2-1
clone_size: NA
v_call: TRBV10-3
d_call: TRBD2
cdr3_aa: CAISEIAGGYNEQFF
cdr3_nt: TGTGCCATCAGTGAAATTGCGGGAGGCTACAATGAGCAGTTCTTC

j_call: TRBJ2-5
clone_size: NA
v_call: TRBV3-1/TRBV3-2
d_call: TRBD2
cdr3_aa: CASSQAHWEASGDQETQYF
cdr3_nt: TGTGCCAGCAGCCAAGCCCACTGGGAGGCTAGCGGGGACCAAGAGACCCAGTACTTC

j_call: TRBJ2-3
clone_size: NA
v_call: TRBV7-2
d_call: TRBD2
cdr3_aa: CASGTSLSDTQYF
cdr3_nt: TGTGCCAGCGGGACTAGCCTATCAGATACGCAGTATTTT

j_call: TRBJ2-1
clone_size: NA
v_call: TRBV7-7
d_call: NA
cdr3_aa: CASSLNGGAEQFF
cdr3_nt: TGTGCTAGCAGCTTAAACGGAGGGGCTGAGCAGTTCTTC

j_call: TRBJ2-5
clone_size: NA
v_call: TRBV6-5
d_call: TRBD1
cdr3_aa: CASSYSISAAQGAQYF
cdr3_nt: TGTGCCAGCAGTTACTCCATATCGGCGGCTCAGGGGGCCCAGTACTTC

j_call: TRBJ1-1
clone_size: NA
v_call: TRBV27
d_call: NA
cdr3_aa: CASSWGGGNTEAFF
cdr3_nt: TGTGCCAGCAGTTGGGGAGGCGGGAACACTGAAGCTTTCTTT

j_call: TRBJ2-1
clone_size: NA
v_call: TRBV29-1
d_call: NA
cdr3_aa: CSVDPGRGALGEQFF
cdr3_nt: TGCAGCGTTGACCCCGGTCGGGGGGCCCTGGGTGAGCAGTTCTTC

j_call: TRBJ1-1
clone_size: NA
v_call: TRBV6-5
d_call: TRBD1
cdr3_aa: CASRPTRDRGTEAFF
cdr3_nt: TGTGCCAGCAGGCCAACCCGGGACAGGGGGACTGAAGCTTTCTTT

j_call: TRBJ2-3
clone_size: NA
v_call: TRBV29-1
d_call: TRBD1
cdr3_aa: CSSGTESTDTQYF
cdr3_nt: TGCAGCTCGGGGACAGAGAGCACAGATACGCAGTATTTT

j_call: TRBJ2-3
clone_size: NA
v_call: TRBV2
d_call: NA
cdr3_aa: CASSVKGRSDTQYF
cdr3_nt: TGTGCCAGCAGTGTCAAAGGGAGGTCAGATACGCAGTATTTT

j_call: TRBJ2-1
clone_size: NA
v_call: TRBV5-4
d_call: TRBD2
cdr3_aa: CASSLDLTSGVLDEQFF
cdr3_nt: TGTGCCAGCAGCTTGGATTTGACTAGCGGGGTACTGGATGAGCAGTTCTTC

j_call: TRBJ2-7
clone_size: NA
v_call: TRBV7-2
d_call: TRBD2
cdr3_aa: CASSLGGGRTYEQYF
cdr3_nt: TGTGCCAGCAGCTTAGGAGGCGGGAGGACCTACGAGCAGTACTTC

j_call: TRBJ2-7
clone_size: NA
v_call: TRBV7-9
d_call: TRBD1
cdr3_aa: CASSHDSGTGRNEQYF
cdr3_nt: TGTGCCAGCAGCCACGATTCCGGGACAGGGAGAAACGAGCAGTACTTC

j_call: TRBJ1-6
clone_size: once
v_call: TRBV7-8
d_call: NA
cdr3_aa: CASSLGQAGNPSYNSPLHF
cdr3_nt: TGTGCCAGCAGCTTAGGGCAGGCAGGGAATCCCTCCTATAATTCACCCCTCCACTTT

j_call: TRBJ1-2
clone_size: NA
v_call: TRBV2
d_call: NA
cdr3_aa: CASSERGDSYGYTF
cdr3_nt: TGTGCCAGCAGTGAACGCGGGGATTCCTATGGCTACACCTTC

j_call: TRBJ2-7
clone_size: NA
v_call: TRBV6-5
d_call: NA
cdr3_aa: CASSYSRSPQQYF
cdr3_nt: TGTGCCAGCAGTTACTCGAGGTCGCCCCAGCAGTACTTC

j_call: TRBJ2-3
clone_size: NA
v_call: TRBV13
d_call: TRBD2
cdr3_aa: CASSLDGGISTDTQYF
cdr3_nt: TGTGCCAGCAGCTTAGACGGGGGGATTTCCACAGATACGCAGTATTTT

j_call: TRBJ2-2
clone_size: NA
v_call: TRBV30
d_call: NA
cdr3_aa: CAWSVRPGKATGELFF
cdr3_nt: TGTGCCTGGAGTGTACGGCCAGGGAAGGCCACCGGGGAGCTGTTTTTT

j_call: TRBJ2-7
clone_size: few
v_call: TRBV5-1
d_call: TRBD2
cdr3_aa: CASSPGGYEQYF
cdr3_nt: TGCGCCAGCAGCCCGGGGGGCTACGAGCAGTACTTC

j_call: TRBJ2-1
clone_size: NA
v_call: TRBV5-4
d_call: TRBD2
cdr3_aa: CASSWAGTRTFNEQFF
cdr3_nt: TGTGCCAGCAGCTGGGCCGGGACTAGGACTTTCAATGAGCAGTTCTTC

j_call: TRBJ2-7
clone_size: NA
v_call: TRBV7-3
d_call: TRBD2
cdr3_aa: CASSLRGTSGSRSYEQYF
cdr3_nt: TGTGCCAGCAGCTTAAGGGGGACTAGCGGGAGCCGCTCCTACGAGCAGTACTTC

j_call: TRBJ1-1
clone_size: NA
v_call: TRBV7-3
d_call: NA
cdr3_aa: CASSLSGVRNTEAFF
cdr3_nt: TGTGCCAGCAGCTTATCTGGAGTCCGGAACACTGAAGCTTTCTTT

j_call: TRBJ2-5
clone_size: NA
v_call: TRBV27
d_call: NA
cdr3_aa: CASRPRDTQETQYF
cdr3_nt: TGTGCCAGCAGACCAAGGGACACCCAAGAGACCCAGTACTTC

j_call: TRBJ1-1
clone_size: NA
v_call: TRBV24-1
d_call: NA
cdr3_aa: CATSVGTNTEAFF
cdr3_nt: TGTGCCACCAGTGTTGGGACTAACACTGAAGCTTTCTTT

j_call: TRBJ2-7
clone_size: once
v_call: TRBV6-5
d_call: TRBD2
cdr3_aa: CASSSAGVGEQYF
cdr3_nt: TGTGCCAGCAGTTCAGCGGGAGTTGGCGAGCAGTACTTC

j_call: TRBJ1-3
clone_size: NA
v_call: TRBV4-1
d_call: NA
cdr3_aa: CASSLTPGGNTIYF
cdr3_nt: TGCGCCAGCAGCCTGACCCCGGGAGGAAACACCATATATTTT

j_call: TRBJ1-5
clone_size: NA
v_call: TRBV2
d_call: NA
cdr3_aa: CASSGFRGMGYQPQHF
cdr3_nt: TGTGCCAGCAGTGGGTTTCGGGGAATGGGCTATCAGCCCCAGCATTTT

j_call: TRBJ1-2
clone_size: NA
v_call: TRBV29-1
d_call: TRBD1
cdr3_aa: CSVGTGGYGYTF
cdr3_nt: TGCAGCGTTGGTACAGGGGGCTATGGCTACACCTTC

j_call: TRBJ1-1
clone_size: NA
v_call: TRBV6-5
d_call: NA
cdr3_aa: CASSYIQGESEAFF
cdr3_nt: TGTGCCAGCAGTTACATACAGGGCGAATCTGAAGCTTTCTTT

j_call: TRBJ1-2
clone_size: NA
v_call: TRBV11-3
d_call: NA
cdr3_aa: CASSLRGAGYGYTF
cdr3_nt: TGTGCCAGCAGCCTCCGGGGGGCCGGCTATGGCTACACCTTC

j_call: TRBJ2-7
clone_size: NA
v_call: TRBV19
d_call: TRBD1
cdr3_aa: CASSSPGQGAYEQYF
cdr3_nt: TGTGCCAGTAGTTCTCCGGGACAGGGGGCCTACGAGCAGTACTTC

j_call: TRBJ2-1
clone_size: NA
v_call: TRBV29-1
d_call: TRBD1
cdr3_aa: CSVEVDRNNEQFF
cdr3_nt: TGCAGCGTTGAGGTGGACAGGAACAATGAGCAGTTCTTC

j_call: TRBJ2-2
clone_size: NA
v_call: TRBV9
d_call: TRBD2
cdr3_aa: CASSVLAGVSTGELFF
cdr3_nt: TGTGCCAGCAGCGTTCTAGCGGGAGTCAGTACCGGGGAGCTGTTTTTT

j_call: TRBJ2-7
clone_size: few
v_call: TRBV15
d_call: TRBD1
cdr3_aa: CATSRDRDRLFF
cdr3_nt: TGTGCCACCAGCAGAGATAGGGACAGGCTTTTCTTC

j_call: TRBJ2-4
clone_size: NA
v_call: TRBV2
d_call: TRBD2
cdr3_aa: CASSEARGANQYF
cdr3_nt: TGTGCCAGCAGTGAAGCGCGGGGGGCCAATCAGTACTTC

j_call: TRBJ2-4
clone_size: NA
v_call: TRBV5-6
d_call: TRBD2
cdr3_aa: CASSPGLAAKNIQYF
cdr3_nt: TGTGCCAGCAGCCCTGGACTAGCGGCCAAAAACATTCAGTACTTC

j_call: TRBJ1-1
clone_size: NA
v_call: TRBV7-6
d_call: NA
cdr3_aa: CASSLYESDTEAFF
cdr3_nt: TGTGCCAGCAGCTTATATGAGTCGGACACTGAAGCTTTCTTT

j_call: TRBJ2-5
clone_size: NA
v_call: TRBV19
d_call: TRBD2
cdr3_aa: CASSTGKTSGFKETQYF
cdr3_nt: TGTGCCAGTAGTACGGGGAAAACTAGCGGGTTTAAAGAGACCCAGTACTTC

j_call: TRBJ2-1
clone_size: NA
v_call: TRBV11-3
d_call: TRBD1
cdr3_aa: CASSLAQGSNEQFF
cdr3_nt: TGTGCCAGCAGCTTAGCACAGGGGTCCAATGAGCAGTTCTTC

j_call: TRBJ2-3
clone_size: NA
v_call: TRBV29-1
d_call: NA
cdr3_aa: CSDISGSTDTQYF
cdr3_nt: TGCAGCGACATCAGCGGGAGCACAGATACGCAGTATTTT

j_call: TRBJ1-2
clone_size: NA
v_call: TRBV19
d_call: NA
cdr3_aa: CASSITFSNRDPYGYTF
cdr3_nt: TGTGCCAGTAGTATAACGTTTTCGAACAGGGACCCATATGGCTACACCTTC

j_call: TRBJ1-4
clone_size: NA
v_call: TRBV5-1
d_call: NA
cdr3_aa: CASSFRGMGEKLFF
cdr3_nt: TGCGCCAGCAGCTTTAGGGGGATGGGGGAAAAACTGTTTTTT